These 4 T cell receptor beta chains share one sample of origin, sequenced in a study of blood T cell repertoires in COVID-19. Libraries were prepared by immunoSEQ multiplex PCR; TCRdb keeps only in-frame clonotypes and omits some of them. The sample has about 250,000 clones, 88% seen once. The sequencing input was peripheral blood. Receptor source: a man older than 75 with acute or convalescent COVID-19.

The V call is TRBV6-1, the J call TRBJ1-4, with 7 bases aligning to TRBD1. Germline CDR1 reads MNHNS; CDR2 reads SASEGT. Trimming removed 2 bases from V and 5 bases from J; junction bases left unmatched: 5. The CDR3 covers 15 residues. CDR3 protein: CASSETGEENEKLFF. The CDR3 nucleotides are TGTGCCAGCAGTGAAACAGGGGAGGAGAATGAAAAACTGTTTTTT.

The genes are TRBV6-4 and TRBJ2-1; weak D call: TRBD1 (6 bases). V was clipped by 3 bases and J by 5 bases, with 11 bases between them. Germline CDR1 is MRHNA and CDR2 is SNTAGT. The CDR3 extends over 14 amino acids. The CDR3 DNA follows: TGTGCCAGCAGTGAATTCTACAGGGACAATGAGCAGTTCTTC. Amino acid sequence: CASSEFYRDNEQFF.

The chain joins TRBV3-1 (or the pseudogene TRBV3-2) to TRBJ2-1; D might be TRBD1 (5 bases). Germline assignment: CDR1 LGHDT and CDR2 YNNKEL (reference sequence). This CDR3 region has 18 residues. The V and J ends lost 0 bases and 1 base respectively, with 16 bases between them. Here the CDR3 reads CASSQDSTGRFSYNEQFF. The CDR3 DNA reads TGTGCCAGCAGCCAAGATAGTACAGGCCGATTTTCCTACAATGAGCAGTTCTTC.

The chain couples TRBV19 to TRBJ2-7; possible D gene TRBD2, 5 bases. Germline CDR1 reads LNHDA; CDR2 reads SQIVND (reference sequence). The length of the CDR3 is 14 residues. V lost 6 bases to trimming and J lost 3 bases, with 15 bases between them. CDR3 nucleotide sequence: TGTGCCAGTAGCTCCGGACTCCGAAGCTACGAGCAGTACTTC. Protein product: CASSSGLRSYEQYF. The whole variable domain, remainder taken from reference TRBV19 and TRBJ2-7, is DGGITQSPKYLFRKEGQNVTLSCEQNLNHDAMYWYRQDPGQGLRLIYYSQIVNDFQKGDIAEGYSVSREKKESFPLTVTSAQKNPTAFYLCASSSGLRSYEQYFGPGTRLTVT.